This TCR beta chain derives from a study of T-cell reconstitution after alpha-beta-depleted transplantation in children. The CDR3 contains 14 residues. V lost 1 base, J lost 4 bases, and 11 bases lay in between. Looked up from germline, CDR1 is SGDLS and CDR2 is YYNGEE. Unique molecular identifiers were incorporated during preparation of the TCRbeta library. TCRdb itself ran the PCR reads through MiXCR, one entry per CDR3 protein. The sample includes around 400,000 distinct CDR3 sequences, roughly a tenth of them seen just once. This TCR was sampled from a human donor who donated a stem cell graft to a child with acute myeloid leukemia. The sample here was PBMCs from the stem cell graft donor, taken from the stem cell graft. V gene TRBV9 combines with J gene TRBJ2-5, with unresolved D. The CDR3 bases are TGTGCCAGCAGCGTACGCTTTGGTCGAGAGACCCAGTACTTC. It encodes CASSVRFGRETQYF.